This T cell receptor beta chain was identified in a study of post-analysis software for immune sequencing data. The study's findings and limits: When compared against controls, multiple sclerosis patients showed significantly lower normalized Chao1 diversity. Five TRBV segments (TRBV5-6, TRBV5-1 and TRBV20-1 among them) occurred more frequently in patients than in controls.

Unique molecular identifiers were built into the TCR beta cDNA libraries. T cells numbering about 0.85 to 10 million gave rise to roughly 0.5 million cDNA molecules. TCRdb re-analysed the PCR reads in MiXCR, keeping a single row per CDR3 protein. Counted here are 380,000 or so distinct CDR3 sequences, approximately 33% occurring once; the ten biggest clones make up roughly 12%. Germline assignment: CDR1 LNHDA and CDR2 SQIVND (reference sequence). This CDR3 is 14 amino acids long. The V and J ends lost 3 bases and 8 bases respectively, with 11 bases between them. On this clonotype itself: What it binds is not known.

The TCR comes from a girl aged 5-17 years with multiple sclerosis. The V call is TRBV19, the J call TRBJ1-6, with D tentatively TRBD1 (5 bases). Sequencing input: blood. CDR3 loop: CASSMGRVDSPLHF. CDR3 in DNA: TGTGCCAGTAGTATGGGCAGGGTAGATTCACCCCTCCACTTT. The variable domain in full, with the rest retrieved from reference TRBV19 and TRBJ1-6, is DGGITQSPKYLFRKEGQNVTLSCEQNLNHDAMYWYRQDPGQGLRLIYYSQIVNDFQKGDIAEGYSVSREKKESFPLTVTSAQKNPTAFYLCASSMGRVDSPLHFGNGTRLTVT.